Listed below are T cell receptor beta chains from one sample, sequenced in a study of blood T cell repertoires in COVID-19. The data were produced by immunoSEQ multiplex PCR, yet TCRdb's version contains in-frame clones alone and is incomplete. The repertoire holds under 350,000 clones, with about 89% as singletons. Specimen: PBMCs or T cells enriched from blood (not recorded which). The source of these receptors is a woman between 18 and 29 years old who had recovered from COVID-19. CDR3s include the opening cysteine and the closing phenylalanine or tryptophan. The order of the fields is J gene, V gene, clone size, D gene, CDR3 protein, CDR3 DNA. A D gene is named only where the DNA matches it firmly. Not every row has a clone size; where given, it reads once, few, many or a size class.

J: TRBJ2-1
V: TRBV27
size: -
D: TRBD2
CDR3: CASSAERGASSYNEQFF
DNA: TGTGCCAGCAGTGCGGAGCGGGGGGCGAGCTCCTACAATGAGCAGTTCTTC

J: TRBJ2-2
V: TRBV7-2
size: -
D: -
CDR3: CASSLQLANTGELFF
DNA: TGTGCCAGCAGCTTACAACTAGCGAACACCGGGGAGCTGTTTTTT

J: TRBJ1-6
V: TRBV6-5
size: -
D: -
CDR3: CASSLVQDQVVALHF
DNA: TGTGCCAGCAGTCTTGTACAGGATCAGGTGGTGGCCCTCCACTTT

J: TRBJ2-1
V: TRBV5-5
size: -
D: TRBD1
CDR3: CASSSRQGALDEQFF
DNA: TGTGCCAGCAGCTCCCGACAGGGGGCTTTGGATGAGCAGTTCTTC

J: TRBJ1-5
V: TRBV28
size: -
D: -
CDR3: CASSWADSNQPQHF
DNA: TGTGCCAGCAGTTGGGCAGATAGCAATCAGCCCCAGCATTTT

J: TRBJ2-1
V: TRBV27
size: few
D: TRBD2
CDR3: CASSSTGLAGGDEQFF
DNA: TGTGCCAGCAGCTCAACCGGACTAGCGGGAGGCGATGAGCAGTTCTTC

J: TRBJ1-2
V: TRBV6-5
size: -
D: -
CDR3: CASRGGQGYTF
DNA: TGTGCCAGCAGGGGCGGACAGGGCTACACCTTC

J: TRBJ2-3
V: TRBV19
size: -
D: TRBD2
CDR3: CASSMVPSGTDTQYF
DNA: TGTGCCAGTAGTATGGTCCCTAGCGGAACAGATACGCAGTATTTT

J: TRBJ2-7
V: TRBV28
size: -
D: -
CDR3: CASSYRDYEQYF
DNA: TGTGCCAGCAGTTACAGAGACTACGAGCAGTACTTC

J: TRBJ1-5
V: TRBV7-8
size: -
D: -
CDR3: CASSSSRGEGNQPQHF
DNA: TGTGCCAGCAGCTCCTCCAGGGGAGAAGGCAATCAGCCCCAGCATTTT

J: TRBJ1-2
V: TRBV7-2
size: -
D: TRBD1
CDR3: CASSFGQGYGYTF
DNA: TGTGCCAGCAGCTTCGGACAGGGGTATGGCTACACCTTC

J: TRBJ1-1
V: TRBV7-9
size: -
D: -
CDR3: CASRANTEAFF
DNA: TGTGCCAGCAGGGCGAACACTGAAGCTTTCTTT

J: TRBJ2-2
V: TRBV4-2
size: -
D: TRBD2
CDR3: CASSQEVSSGTNTGELFF
DNA: TGTGCCAGCAGCCAAGAGGTCTCTAGCGGGACGAACACCGGGGAGCTGTTTTTT

J: TRBJ2-3
V: TRBV13
size: -
D: TRBD2
CDR3: CASSNLGASGSGTDTQYF
DNA: TGTGCCAGCAGCAACCTTGGAGCTAGCGGGAGTGGCACAGATACGCAGTATTTT

J: TRBJ2-3
V: TRBV5-5
size: -
D: -
CDR3: CASSLALAGTDTQYF
DNA: TGTGCCAGCAGCTTGGCTTTAGCAGGGACAGATACGCAGTATTTT

J: TRBJ1-2
V: TRBV30
size: once
D: -
CDR3: CAWEGRQRVHGYTF
DNA: TGTGCCTGGGAGGGACGGCAGCGGGTACATGGCTACACCTTC

J: TRBJ1-4
V: TRBV7-8
size: few
D: -
CDR3: CASSPTSGVNEKLFF
DNA: TGTGCCAGCAGCCCTACGTCGGGGGTAAACGAAAAACTGTTTTTT

J: TRBJ1-2
V: TRBV12-3/TRBV12-4
size: -
D: -
CDR3: CASSFEIAAGYTF
DNA: TGTGCCAGCAGTTTTGAAATTGCTGCGGGCTACACCTTC

J: TRBJ2-1
V: TRBV29-1
size: -
D: -
CDR3: CSVGVPGYNEQFF
DNA: TGCAGCGTTGGGGTCCCAGGTTACAATGAGCAGTTCTTC

J: TRBJ2-3
V: TRBV9
size: once
D: TRBD2
CDR3: CASSPQAGAVTDTQYF
DNA: TGTGCCAGCAGCCCACAAGCGGGGGCTGTCACAGATACGCAGTATTTT

J: TRBJ2-3
V: TRBV10-3
size: -
D: TRBD2
CDR3: CAISEGLAGKTSTDTQYF
DNA: TGTGCCATCAGTGAGGGGCTAGCGGGAAAGACTAGCACAGATACGCAGTATTTT

J: TRBJ1-2
V: TRBV6-6
size: -
D: -
CDR3: CASTKWGDYGYTF
DNA: TGTGCCAGCACCAAATGGGGGGACTATGGCTACACCTTC